Below, one TCR beta chain is given with its context. In the original workflow: Scientists estimated how many nucleated cells there were by amplifying reference gene primers. Assay used: immunoSEQ multiplex PCR; TCRdb lists only in-frame clones, some missing. V and J calls and clone size come straight from that table; D and trimming were deduced from the DNA. This sample has 150,000 to 200,000 clones, with roughly 87% found just once. Trimming left V 0 bases short and J 1 base short, with 7 bases between. Germline CDR1 LGHNA, CDR2 YSLEER. The CDR3 spans 15 residues. This record comes from a study of blood T cell repertoires in COVID-19. Study information: The United States, Italy and Spain provided the acute and convalescent COVID-19 samples. PBMCs, B-cell-depleted T cells, or T cells were the source of the cDNA or gDNA that made up the material.

This chain connects TRBV4-3 to TRBJ1-3; D remains unclear. This receptor was identified in a human donor in a cohort sampled during active COVID-19. Sequencing was carried out using peripheral blood. In nucleotides, the CDR3 is TGCGCCAGCAGCCAAGAGGCAGCGTCTGGAAACACCATATATTTT. Its protein product is CASSQEAASGNTIYF.